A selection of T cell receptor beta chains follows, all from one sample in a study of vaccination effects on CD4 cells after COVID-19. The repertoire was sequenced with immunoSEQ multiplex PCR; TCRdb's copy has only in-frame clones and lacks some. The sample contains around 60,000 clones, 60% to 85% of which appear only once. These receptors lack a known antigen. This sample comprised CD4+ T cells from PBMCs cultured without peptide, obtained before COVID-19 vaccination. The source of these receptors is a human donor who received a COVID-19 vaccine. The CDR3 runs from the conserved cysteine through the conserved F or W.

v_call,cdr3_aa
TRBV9,CASSRSQGQGTYNEQFF
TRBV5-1,CASSLAGTPSLADTQYF
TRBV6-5,CASSFPGNYGYTF
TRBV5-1,CASSLATRTEAFF
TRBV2,CASKDRSLPGYTF
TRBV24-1,CATSDLGTGPDTQYF
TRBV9,CASSVEWGGETQYF
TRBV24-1,CATGDFKETQYF
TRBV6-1,CASSQARYTEAFF
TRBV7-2,CASSLQGAGGELFF
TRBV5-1,CASGSTSDFTDTQYF
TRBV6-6,CATLDTGSPQETQYF
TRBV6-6,CASSRGSSWGSSQPQHF
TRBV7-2,CASRRPNQPQHF
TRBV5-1,CASSLALLNTEAFF
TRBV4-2,CASSQARGGGADTQYF
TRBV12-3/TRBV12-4,CASSKLVDQPQHF
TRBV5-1,CASSYSGTPQETQYF
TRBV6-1,CASSDLAGEGNEQFF
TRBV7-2,CASSSLGGGGQPQHF
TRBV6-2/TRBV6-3,CASSYPTQGFYGYTF
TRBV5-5,CASSRILGDSPLHF
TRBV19,CASSIGRVNTGELFF
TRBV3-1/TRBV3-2,CASSLGSSPLHF
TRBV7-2,CASSLGAGGTDTQYF
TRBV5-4,CASSPIGGMTDTQYF
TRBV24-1,CATSDPLVRSTDTQYF
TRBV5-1,CASSLTTNTEAFF
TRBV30,CAWNRLNQPQHF
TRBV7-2,CASSLAAGELFF
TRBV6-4,CASSDVAGGPSVQFF
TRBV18,CASSPGVSNQPQHF
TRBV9,CASSVAGGTERNTIYF
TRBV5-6,CASSPDYTGELFF
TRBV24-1,CAIGSGQGNEKLFF
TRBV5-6,CASSLAPGPGNTIYF
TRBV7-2,CASSPRLDDEQFF
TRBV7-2,CASSLRPAGELFF
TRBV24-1,CATSDAGTANNYGYTF
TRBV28,CASKEGDVNTGELFF
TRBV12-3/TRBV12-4,CASSLMRNTEAFF
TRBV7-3,CASSGSDTQYF
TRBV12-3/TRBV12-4,CASTGTGPGELFF
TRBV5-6,CASSRWGGSHQPQHF
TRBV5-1,CASSLGPQGVNEKLFF
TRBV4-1,CASSQQQNTGELFF
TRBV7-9,CASSRRLSRETGELFF
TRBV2,CASSELAGEYNEQFF
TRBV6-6,CASSSDTTGGYTF
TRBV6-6,CASSRLAGANTGELFF
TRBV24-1,CATSDPRGSGANVLTF
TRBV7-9,CASSSVPLSSQDTQYF
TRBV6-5,CASSYSQGVYGYTF
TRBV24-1,CATSDLWHSSTGELFF
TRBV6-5,CASSYSGGPETQYF
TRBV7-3,CASSLGPVQETQYF
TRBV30,CAWILGGSYNEQFF
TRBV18,CASSPRGQGATEAFF
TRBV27,CASSPLGDPGTEAFF
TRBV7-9,CASSFDRGRLFF